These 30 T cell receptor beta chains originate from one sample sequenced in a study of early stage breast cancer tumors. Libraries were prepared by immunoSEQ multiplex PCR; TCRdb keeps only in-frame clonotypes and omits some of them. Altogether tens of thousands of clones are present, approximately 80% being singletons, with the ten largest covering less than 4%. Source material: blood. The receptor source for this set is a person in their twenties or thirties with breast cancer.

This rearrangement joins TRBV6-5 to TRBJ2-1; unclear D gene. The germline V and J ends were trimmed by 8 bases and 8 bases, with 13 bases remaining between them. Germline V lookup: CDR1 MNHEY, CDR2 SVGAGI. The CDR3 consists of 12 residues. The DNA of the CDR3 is TGTGCCAGCGGGCTCAGTAGGGATGAGCAGTTCTTC. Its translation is CASGLSRDEQFF.

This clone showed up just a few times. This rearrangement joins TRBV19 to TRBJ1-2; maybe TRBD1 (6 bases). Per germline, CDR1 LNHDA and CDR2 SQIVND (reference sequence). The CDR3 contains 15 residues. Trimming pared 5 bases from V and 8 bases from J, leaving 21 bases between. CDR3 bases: TGTGCCAGTAGTCGGGGCGGACCCGGGACAACAGGCTACACCTTC. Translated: CASSRGGPGTTGYTF.

Here the CDR3 DNA reads TGTGCCAGCAGCTTAGCAGGGCTAGCGGGAGTGTACAATGAGCAGTTCTTC. Translated, it gives CASSLAGLAGVYNEQFF. The chain carries TRBV7-9 and TRBJ2-1; 10 bases match TRBD2. The CDR3 spans 17 residues. V was clipped by 0 bases and J by 4 bases; unmatched bases: 6. Germline values: CDR1 SEHNR, CDR2 FQNEAQ (reference sequence).

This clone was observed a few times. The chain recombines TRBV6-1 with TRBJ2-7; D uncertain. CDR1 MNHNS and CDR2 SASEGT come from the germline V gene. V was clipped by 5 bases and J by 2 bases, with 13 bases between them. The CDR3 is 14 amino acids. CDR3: CASSQHMPPYEQYF. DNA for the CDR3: TGTGCCAGCAGTCAGCACATGCCCCCCTACGAGCAGTACTTC.

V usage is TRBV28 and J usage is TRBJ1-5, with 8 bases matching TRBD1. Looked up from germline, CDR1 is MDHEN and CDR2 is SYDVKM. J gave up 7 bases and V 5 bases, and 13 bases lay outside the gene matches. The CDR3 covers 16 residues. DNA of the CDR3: TGTGCCAGCAGTCCCCCCGACAGGGGAGGAGTACAGCCCCAGCATTTT. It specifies CASSPPDRGGVQPQHF.

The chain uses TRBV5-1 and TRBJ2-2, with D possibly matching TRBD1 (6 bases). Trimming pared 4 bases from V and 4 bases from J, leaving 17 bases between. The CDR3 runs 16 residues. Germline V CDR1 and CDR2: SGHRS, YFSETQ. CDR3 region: CASSPLRQGTTGELFF. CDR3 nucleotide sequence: TGCGCCAGCAGCCCATTAAGGCAGGGGACCACCGGGGAGCTGTTTTTT.

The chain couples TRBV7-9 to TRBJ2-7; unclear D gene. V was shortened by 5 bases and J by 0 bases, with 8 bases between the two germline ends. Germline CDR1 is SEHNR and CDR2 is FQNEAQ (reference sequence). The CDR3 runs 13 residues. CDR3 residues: CASSVLTSYEQYF. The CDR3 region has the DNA TGTGCCAGCAGCGTACTAACCTCCTACGAGCAGTACTTC.

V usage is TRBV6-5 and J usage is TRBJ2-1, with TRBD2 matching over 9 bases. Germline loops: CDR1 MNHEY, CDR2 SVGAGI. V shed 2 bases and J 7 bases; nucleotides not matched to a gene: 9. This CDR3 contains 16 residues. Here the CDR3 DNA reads TGTGCCAGCAGTTACGGGGCGGGAGGGCCGAGGAATGAGCAGTTCTTC. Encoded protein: CASSYGAGGPRNEQFF.

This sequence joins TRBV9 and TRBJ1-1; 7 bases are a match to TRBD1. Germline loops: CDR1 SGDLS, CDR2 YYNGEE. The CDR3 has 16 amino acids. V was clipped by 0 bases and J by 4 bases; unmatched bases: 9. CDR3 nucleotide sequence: TGTGCCAGCAGCGTAGAAAACAGGGGTAAGGGCACTGAAGCTTTCTTT. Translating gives CASSVENRGKGTEAFF.

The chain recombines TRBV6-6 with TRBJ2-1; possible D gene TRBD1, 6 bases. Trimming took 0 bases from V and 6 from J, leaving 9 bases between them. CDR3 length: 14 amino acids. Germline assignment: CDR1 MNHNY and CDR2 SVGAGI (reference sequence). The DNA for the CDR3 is TGTGCCAGCAGTTACTCGATACAGGGCAATGAGCAGTTCTTC. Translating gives CASSYSIQGNEQFF.

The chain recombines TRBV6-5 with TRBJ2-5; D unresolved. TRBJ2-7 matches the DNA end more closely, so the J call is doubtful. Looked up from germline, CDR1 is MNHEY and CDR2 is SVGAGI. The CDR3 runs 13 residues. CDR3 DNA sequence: TGTGCCAGCAGTTACGGCGGCCGCTACGAGCAGTACTTC. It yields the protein CASSYGGRYEQYF.

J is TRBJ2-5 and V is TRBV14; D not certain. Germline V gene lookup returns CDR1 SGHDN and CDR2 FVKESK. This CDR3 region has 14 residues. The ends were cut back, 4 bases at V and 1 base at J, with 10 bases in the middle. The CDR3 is CASSRLTGQETQYF. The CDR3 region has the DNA TGTGCCAGCAGCCGGCTCACCGGCCAAGAGACCCAGTACTTC. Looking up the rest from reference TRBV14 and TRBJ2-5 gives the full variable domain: EAGVTQFPSHSVIEKGQTVTLRCDPISGHDNLYWYRRVMGKEIKFLLHFVKESKQDESGMPNNRFLAERTGGTYSTLKVQPAELEDSGVYFCASSRLTGQETQYFGPGTRLLVL.

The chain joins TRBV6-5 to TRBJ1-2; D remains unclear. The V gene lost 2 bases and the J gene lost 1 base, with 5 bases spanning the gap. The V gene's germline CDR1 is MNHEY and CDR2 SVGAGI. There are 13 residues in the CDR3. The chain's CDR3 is CASSYRNNYGYTF. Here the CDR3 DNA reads TGTGCCAGCAGTTACAGGAATAACTATGGCTACACCTTC.

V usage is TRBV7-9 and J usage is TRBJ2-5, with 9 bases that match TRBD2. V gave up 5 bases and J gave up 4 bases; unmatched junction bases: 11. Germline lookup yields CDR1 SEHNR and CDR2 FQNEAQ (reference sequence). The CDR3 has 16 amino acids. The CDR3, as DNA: TGTGCCAGCAGCCCAGACGGCGGGAGGGCCGGAGAGACCCAGTACTTC. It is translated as CASSPDGGRAGETQYF.

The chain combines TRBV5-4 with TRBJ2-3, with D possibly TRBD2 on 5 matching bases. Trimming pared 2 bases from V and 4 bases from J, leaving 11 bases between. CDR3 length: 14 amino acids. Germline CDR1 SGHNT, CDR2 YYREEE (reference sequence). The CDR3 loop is CASSFPAGADTQYF. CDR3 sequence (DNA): TGTGCCAGCAGCTTCCCGGCGGGTGCAGATACGCAGTATTTT.

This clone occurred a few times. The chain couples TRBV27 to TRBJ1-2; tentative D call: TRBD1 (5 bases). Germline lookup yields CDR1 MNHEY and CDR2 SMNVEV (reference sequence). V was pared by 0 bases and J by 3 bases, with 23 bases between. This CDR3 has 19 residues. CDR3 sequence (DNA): TGTGCCAGCAGTTTATCGCAAATTTCCAGGGTTGGGAGAGACTATGGCTACACCTTC. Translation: CASSLSQISRVGRDYGYTF.

This CDR3 is CASSDMASGRDEQFF. Written as DNA, the CDR3 is TGTGCCAGTAGTGATATGGCTAGCGGGAGGGATGAGCAGTTCTTC. This chain links TRBV19 with TRBJ2-1; the match to TRBD2 covers 12 bases. The germline V gene has CDR1 LNHDA and CDR2 SQIVND (reference sequence). V was clipped by 5 bases and J by 8 bases; unmatched bases: 7. This CDR3 contains 15 residues. The entire variable domain, with the rest obtained from reference TRBV19 and TRBJ2-1, is as follows: DGGITQSPKYLFRKEGQNVTLSCEQNLNHDAMYWYRQDPGQGLRLIYYSQIVNDFQKGDIAEGYSVSREKKESFPLTVTSAQKNPTAFYLCASSDMASGRDEQFFGPGTRLTVL.

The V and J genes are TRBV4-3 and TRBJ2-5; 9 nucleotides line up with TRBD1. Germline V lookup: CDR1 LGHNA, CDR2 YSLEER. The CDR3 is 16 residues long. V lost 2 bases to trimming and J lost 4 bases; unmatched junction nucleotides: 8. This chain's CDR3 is CASSQRWDRVGETQYF. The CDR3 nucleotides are TGCGCCAGCAGCCAAAGATGGGACAGGGTAGGAGAGACCCAGTACTTC.

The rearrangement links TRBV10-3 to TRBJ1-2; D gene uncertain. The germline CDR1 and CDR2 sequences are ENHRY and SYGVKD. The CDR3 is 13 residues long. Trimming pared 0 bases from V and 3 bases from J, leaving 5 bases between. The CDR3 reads CAISESVYYGYTF. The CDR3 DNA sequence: TGTGCCATCAGTGAGTCTGTGTACTATGGCTACACCTTC.

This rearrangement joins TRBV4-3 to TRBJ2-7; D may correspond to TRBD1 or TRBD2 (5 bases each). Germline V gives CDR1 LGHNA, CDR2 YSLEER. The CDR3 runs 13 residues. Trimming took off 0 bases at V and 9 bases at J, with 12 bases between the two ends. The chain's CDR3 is CASSQEPRGPQYF. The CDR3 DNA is TGCGCCAGCAGCCAAGAACCCCGGGGCCCGCAGTACTTC.

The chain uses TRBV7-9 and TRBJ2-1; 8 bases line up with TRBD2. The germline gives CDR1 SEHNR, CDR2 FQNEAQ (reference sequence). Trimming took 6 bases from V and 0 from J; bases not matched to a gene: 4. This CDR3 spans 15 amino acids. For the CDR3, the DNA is TGTGCCAGCAGTGGAAGCGGGAGCTCCTACAATGAGCAGTTCTTC. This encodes CASSGSGSSYNEQFF.

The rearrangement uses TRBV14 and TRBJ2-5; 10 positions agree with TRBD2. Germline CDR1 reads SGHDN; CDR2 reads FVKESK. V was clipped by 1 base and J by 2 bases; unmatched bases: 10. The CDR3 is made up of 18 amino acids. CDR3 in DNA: TGTGCCAGCAGCCAAGCAGGGGGCTGGACTAGCGGACAAGAGACCCAGTACTTC. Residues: CASSQAGGWTSGQETQYF.

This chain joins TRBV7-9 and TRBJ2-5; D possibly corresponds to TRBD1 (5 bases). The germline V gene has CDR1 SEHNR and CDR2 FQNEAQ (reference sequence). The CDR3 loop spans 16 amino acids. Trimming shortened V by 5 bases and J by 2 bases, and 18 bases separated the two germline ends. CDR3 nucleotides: TGTGCCAGCAGCCAGATGATGTCAGGGTTGCAAGAGACCCAGTACTTC. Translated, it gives CASSQMMSGLQETQYF.

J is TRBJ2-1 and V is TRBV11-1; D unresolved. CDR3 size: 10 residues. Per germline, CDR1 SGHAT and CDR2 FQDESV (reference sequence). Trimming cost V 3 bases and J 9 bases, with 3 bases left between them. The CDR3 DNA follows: TGTGCCAGCAGCTTTGGTGAGCAGTTCTTC. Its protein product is CASSFGEQFF.

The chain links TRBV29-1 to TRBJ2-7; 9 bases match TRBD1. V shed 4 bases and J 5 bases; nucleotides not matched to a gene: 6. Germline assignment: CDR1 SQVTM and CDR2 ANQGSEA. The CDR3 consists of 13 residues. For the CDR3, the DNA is TGCAGCGTTGTGGGGACAGGGTACCACGAGCAGTACTTC. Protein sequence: CSVVGTGYHEQYF.

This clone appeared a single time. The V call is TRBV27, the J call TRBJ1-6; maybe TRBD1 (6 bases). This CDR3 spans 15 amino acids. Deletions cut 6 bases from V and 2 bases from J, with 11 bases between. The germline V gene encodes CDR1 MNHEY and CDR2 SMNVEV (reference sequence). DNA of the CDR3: TGTGCCAGCAGAGATCAGGGGACCTATAATTCACCCCTCCACTTT. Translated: CASRDQGTYNSPLHF.

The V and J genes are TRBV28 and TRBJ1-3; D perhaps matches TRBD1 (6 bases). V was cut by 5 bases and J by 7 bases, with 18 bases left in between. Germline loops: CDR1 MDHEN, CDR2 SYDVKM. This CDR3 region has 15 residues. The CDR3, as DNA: TGTGCCAGCAGTCCCAGGGGATGGCAGGGCAACACCATATATTTT. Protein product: CASSPRGWQGNTIYF.

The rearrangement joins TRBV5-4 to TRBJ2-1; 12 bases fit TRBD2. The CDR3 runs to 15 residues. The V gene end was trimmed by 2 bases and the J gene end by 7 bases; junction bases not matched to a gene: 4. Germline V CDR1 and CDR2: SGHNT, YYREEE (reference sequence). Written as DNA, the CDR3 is TGTGCCAGCAGCTTATCTAGCGGGAGGGAGAATGAGCAGTTCTTC. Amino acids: CASSLSSGRENEQFF.

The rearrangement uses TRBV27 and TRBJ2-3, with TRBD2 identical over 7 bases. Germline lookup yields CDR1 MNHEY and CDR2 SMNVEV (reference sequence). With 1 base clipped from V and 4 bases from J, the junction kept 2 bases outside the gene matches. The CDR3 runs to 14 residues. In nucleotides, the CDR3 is TGTGCCAGCAGTTTATGGGGAGGGGCAGATACGCAGTATTTT. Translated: CASSLWGGADTQYF.

In DNA, the CDR3 is TGTGCCAGCAGTCCACTAGCGGAGGGCTCCTACGAGCAGTACTTC. Its translation is CASSPLAEGSYEQYF. This rearrangement joins TRBV6-4 to TRBJ2-7, with 8 bases that match TRBD2. The germline V gene encodes CDR1 MRHNA and CDR2 SNTAGT. The CDR3 extends over 15 amino acids. Trimming took 5 bases from V and 0 from J; bases not matched to a gene: 6.